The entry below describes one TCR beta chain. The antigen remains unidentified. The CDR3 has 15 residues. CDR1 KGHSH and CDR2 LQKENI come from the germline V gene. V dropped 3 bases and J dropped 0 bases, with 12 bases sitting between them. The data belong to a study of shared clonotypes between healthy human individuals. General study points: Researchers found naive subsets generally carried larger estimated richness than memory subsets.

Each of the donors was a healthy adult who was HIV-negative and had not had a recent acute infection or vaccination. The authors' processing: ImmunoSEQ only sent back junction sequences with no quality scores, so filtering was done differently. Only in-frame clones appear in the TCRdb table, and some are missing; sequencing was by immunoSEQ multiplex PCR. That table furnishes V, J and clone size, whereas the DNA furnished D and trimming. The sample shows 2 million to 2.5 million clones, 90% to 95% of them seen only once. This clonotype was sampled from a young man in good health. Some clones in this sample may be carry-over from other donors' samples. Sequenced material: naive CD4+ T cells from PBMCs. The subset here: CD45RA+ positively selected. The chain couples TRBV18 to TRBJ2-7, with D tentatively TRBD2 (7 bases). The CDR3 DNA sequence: TGTGCCAGCTCACCGGGGGGGGCCTCCTCCTACGAGCAGTACTTC. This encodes CASSPGGASSYEQYF.